This passage covers 20 T cell receptor beta chains from one sample sequenced in a study of shared clonotypes between healthy human individuals. TCRdb's table, derived via immunoSEQ multiplex PCR, lists solely in-frame clones and lacks some. The sample shows a few million clones, almost 96% of them seen only once. Sequenced material: naive CD4+ T cells sorted from blood. Subset meaning: CD45RA+ positively selected. The receptor source for this set is a man aged 18 to 29 in good health.

Concerning this clone: A read error is likely, as this CDR3 ends without the conserved phenylalanine or tryptophan. The limits of the CDR3 on the DNA are not certain, so only TCRdb's listed CDR3 is given. The chain combines TRBV3-1 (or the pseudogene TRBV3-2) with TRBJ2-7; the D call TRBD1 from the table was never checked on the DNA. The CDR3 comprises 8 residues, both ends counted. The germline gives CDR1 LGHDT, CDR2 YNNKEL (reference sequence). The CDR3 is CASSQAHL.

The gene calls are TRBV5-6 and TRBJ2-1, with 9 bases that match TRBD2. The CDR3 is 14 amino acids. V lost 9 bases and J lost 10; bases outside the gene matches: 14. Per germline, CDR1 SGHDT and CDR2 YYEEEE. The CDR3 spells CATNRGVAGEEQFF. The CDR3 DNA is TGTGCCACCAACCGAGGGGTAGCGGGAGAAGAGCAGTTCTTC.

The rearrangement joins TRBV19 to TRBJ2-2; the D is unclear. Per germline, CDR1 LNHDA and CDR2 SQIVND (reference sequence). The V gene lost 0 bases and the J gene lost 6 bases, with 11 bases spanning the gap. CDR3 length: 15 amino acids. Written as DNA, the CDR3 is TGTGCCAGTAGTATAGATCGGGTTGGGGCCGGGGAGCTGTTTTTT. This sequence encodes CASSIDRVGAGELFF.

This clone was detected only once. This chain joins TRBV21-1 and TRBJ1-1. TRBV21-1 corresponds to a pseudogene. CDR3 length: 11 residues. The CDR3 reads CATPKGTEAFF. The CDR3 coding sequence is TGTGCCACCCCGAAAGGCACTGAAGCTTTCTTT.

In this sample, this clone turned up once. The limits of the CDR3 on the DNA are not certain, so only TCRdb's listed CDR3 is given. The V and J genes are TRBV27 and TRBJ1-5. Inclusive of both ends, the CDR3 amounts to 17 amino acids. Germline loops: CDR1 MNHEY, CDR2 SMNVEV (reference sequence). The chain's CDR3 is CASSSSGWGYSNQPQHF.

A single count supports this clone. The chain uses TRBV30 and TRBJ1-6; D gene unclear. Germline V gives CDR1 GTSNPN, CDR2 SVGIG (reference sequence). The V gene lost 3 bases and the J gene lost 8 bases, with 14 bases spanning the gap. This CDR3 spans 14 amino acids. The CDR3 region has the DNA TGTGCCTGGAGGATTCGGGCGGCGGATTCACCCCTCCACTTT. Its protein product is CAWRIRAADSPLHF.

The genes are TRBV10-3 and TRBJ2-7; 8 bases are shared with TRBD2. CDR3 size: 15 residues. The germline V gene has CDR1 ENHRY and CDR2 SYGVKD. The V and J ends lost 3 bases and 0 bases, in that order; junction bases with no gene match: 4. The CDR3 DNA reads TGTGCCATCAGTGACGCGGGGGGCATCTCCTACGAGCAGTACTTC. Its protein is CAISDAGGISYEQYF.

V gene TRBV2 combines with J gene TRBJ2-4; D is possibly TRBD1 (6 bases). This CDR3 has 14 amino acids. The V and J ends lost 5 bases and 8 bases respectively, with 16 bases between them. Germline values: CDR1 SNHLY, CDR2 FYNNEI. In nucleotides, the CDR3 is TGTGCCAGCAGTCCAGGGGCAGGGACGTACATTCAGTACTTC. This translates into CASSPGAGTYIQYF.

The rearrangement uses TRBV6-5 and TRBJ2-7; D could derive from TRBD1 or TRBD2 (5 bases each). The CDR3 is made up of 15 amino acids. The V gene's germline CDR1 is MNHEY and CDR2 SVGAGI. Trimming stripped 0 bases from V and 3 bases from J, with 12 bases between. The CDR3 nucleotides are TGTGCCAGCAGTTACTCGATAGGGGACGGCTACGAGCAGTACTTC. Protein: CASSYSIGDGYEQYF.

This clone was seen a single time. Other DNA sequences in this specimen translate into the identical CDR3. The chain links TRBV5-1 to TRBJ2-7; 9 bases fit TRBD1. The CDR3 runs to 14 residues. After removal of 1 base from V and 2 bases from J, the junction contained 1 base not matched to a gene. Germline CDR1 SGHRS, CDR2 YFSETQ. CDR3 bases: TGCGCCAGCAGCTTGAACAGGGGGCCCTACGAGCAGTACTTC. It yields the protein CASSLNRGPYEQYF.

This clone showed up just once. The rearrangement joins TRBV4-1 to TRBJ2-7; TRBD1 is a possible D gene (6 bases). Germline assignment: CDR1 MGHRA and CDR2 YSYEKL. This CDR3 contains 15 residues. V dropped 4 bases and J dropped 5 bases, with 18 bases sitting between them. The CDR3, as DNA: TGCGCCAGCAGCCCCCTTGGGCAGGGGTCCGACGAGCAGTACTTC. Residues: CASSPLGQGSDEQYF.

The V call is TRBV5-5, the J call TRBJ2-5; 9 bases fit TRBD1. This CDR3 has 16 residues. Per germline, CDR1 SGHKS and CDR2 YYEKEE (reference sequence). V gave up 3 bases and J gave up 1 base; unmatched junction bases: 7. The CDR3 here is CASSWGDRALQETQYF. CDR3 in DNA: TGTGCCAGCAGCTGGGGGGACAGGGCCCTCCAAGAGACCCAGTACTTC.

This clone appeared once. The chain employs TRBV10-2 and TRBJ2-7, with TRBD2 identical over 13 bases. The CDR3 spans 15 residues. The ends lost 6 bases at V and 7 bases at J; junction bases unmatched: 9. Per germline, CDR1 WSHSY and CDR2 SAAADI. CDR3 sequence: CASREPGLAGKEQYF. The CDR3 nucleotides are TGCGCCAGCAGGGAGCCGGGACTAGCGGGGAAGGAGCAGTACTTC.

The V and J genes are TRBV4-1 and TRBJ2-1; D call uncertain. There are 13 residues in the CDR3. The ends were cut back, 2 bases at V and 5 bases at J, with 7 bases in the middle. Germline V gene lookup returns CDR1 MGHRA and CDR2 YSYEKL. This chain's CDR3 is CASSQRNDNEQFF. Written as DNA, the CDR3 is TGCGCCAGCAGCCAAAGAAACGACAATGAGCAGTTCTTC.

The chain joins TRBV19 to TRBJ2-7, with 11 bases fitting TRBD1. After removal of 4 bases from V and 3 bases from J, the junction contained 8 bases not matched to a gene. Germline V gene sequence: CDR1 LNHDA, CDR2 SQIVND (reference sequence). This CDR3 is built from 16 residues. The CDR3 nucleotides are TGTGCCAGTAGTACCGGAGGGACAGGGGGTAACTACGAGCAGTACTTC. Protein product: CASSTGGTGGNYEQYF.

The genes are TRBV7-6 and TRBJ2-5; 10 positions agree with TRBD2. Germline lookup yields CDR1 SGHVS and CDR2 FNYEAQ. Germline trimming cut 5 bases from V and 4 bases from J; bases unmatched to any gene: 1. The CDR3 extends over 13 amino acids. The CDR3, as DNA: TGTGCCAGCAGCGGGACTAGCGTAGAGACCCAGTACTTC. Encoded protein: CASSGTSVETQYF. The full variable domain, rest sourced from reference TRBV7-6 and TRBJ2-5, is GAGVSQSPRYKVTKRGQDVALRCDPISGHVSLYWYRQALGQGPEFLTYFNYEAQQDKSGLPNDRFSAERPEGSISTLTIQRTEQRDSAMYRCASSGTSVETQYFGPGTRLLVL.

The chain couples TRBV18 to TRBJ1-1; 7 nucleotides line up with TRBD1. This CDR3 contains 14 residues. J gave up 1 base and V 4 bases, and 3 bases lay outside the gene matches. Germline V gives CDR1 KGHSH, CDR2 LQKENI. The CDR3 nucleotides read TGTGCCAGCTCACTGGGACAGCCGAACACTGAAGCTTTCTTT. Amino acids: CASSLGQPNTEAFF.

V is TRBV6-5 and J is TRBJ1-6, with a weak D call TRBD1 (5 bases). The CDR3 has 14 amino acids. Germline values: CDR1 MNHEY, CDR2 SVGAGI. The V end was cut by 5 bases, the J end by 13 bases, with 18 bases between. The CDR3 reads CASSPTAGTMPLHF. CDR3 bases: TGTGCCAGCAGTCCTACCGCCGGGACTATGCCCCTCCACTTT.

The J gene is TRBJ2-7, the V gene TRBV7-6; 12 nucleotides match TRBD1. The CDR3 is 16 amino acids. CDR1 SGHVS and CDR2 FNYEAQ come from the germline V gene. The ends lost 4 bases at V and 6 bases at J; junction bases unmatched: 10. The CDR3 nucleotides are TGTGCCAGCAGCTCCCCCCCCGGGACAGGGGGCGCCGAGCAGTACTTC. Translated: CASSSPPGTGGAEQYF. Combining the CDR3 with reference TRBV7-6 and TRBJ2-7 gives the whole variable domain GAGVSQSPRYKVTKRGQDVALRCDPISGHVSLYWYRQALGQGPEFLTYFNYEAQQDKSGLPNDRFSAERPEGSISTLTIQRTEQRDSAMYRCASSSPPGTGGAEQYFGPGTRLTVT.

This clone has just one count. The V and J genes are TRBV18 and TRBJ1-5; unclear D gene. Germline-derived CDR1 and CDR2 are KGHSH and LQKENI. The CDR3 runs to 13 residues. Trimming took off 3 bases at V and 5 bases at J, with 8 bases between the two ends. CDR3: CASSPNPDQPQHF. The CDR3 DNA follows: TGTGCCAGCTCACCGAACCCTGATCAGCCCCAGCATTTT.